These 18 T cell receptor beta chains share one sample of origin, sequenced in a study of T cell repertoires in cytomegalovirus infection. TCRdb itself ran the reads through MiXCR, one entry per CDR3 protein. The data contain about 920,000 distinct CDR3 sequences, roughly a third of them singletons. The antigens these receptors bind are not known. The input for sequencing was cultured CD8+ T cells from PBMCs, taken from culture after CMV antigen stimulation. Every receptor here comes from a human donor in good health (CMV status not recorded). Some clones in this sample may be carry-over from other donors' samples.

This sequence joins TRBV6-1 and TRBJ2-7; maybe TRBD1 (6 bases). With 3 bases removed from V and 0 bases from J, the gap between germline ends came to 12 bases. The CDR3 is made up of 15 amino acids. The germline CDR1 and CDR2 sequences are MNHNS and SASEGT. The chain's CDR3 is CASSDNGDTSYEQYF. CDR3 in DNA: TGTGCCAGCAGTGATAATGGGGACACCTCCTACGAGCAGTACTTC.

This clonotype has just a few counts. This chain connects TRBV7-8 to TRBJ2-5; D is possibly TRBD1 (6 bases). CDR3 size: 14 residues. Germline V gene sequence: CDR1 SGHVS, CDR2 FQNEAQ. Trimming stripped 5 bases from V and 5 bases from J, with 15 bases between. CDR3 in amino acids: CASSPEGVEETQYF. CDR3 nucleotides: TGTGCCAGCAGCCCAGAGGGGGTAGAGGAGACCCAGTACTTC.

The chain links TRBV7-4 to TRBJ2-4; 7 bases are shared with TRBD1. V shed 8 bases and J 4 bases; nucleotides not matched to a gene: 11. The CDR3 is 15 amino acids. CDR1 is SGHVT, CDR2 SQSDAQ, per germline. The CDR3 region is CASGHGTAIKNIQYF. CDR3 DNA sequence: TGTGCCAGCGGCCATGGGACAGCTATTAAAAACATTCAGTACTTC.

This clonotype showed up many times. The chain couples TRBV4-1 to TRBJ2-3; TRBD2 matches 7 bases. This CDR3 has 18 residues. From germline, CDR1 is MGHRA and CDR2 YSYEKL. V shed 3 bases, J shed 6 bases, and the junction held 18 bases outside the gene matches. The DNA for the CDR3 is TGCGCCAGCAGCCAGGGTCCCCCGGGACTAAGAGTAGGGGATACGCAGTATTTT. Amino acids: CASSQGPPGLRVGDTQYF.

The gene calls are TRBV7-9 and TRBJ1-5; 7 bases are shared with TRBD1. The V segment lost 7 bases and the J segment 5 bases; nucleotides outside the gene matches: 8. The CDR3 totals 14 residues. Germline loops: CDR1 SEHNR, CDR2 FQNEAQ (reference sequence). CDR3 DNA: TGTGCCAGCACCCCTGGGGACAGCCATCAGCCCCAGCATTTT. Amino acid sequence: CASTPGDSHQPQHF.

The rearrangement links TRBV6-2 or TRBV6-3 to TRBJ2-1; no firm D call. Germline CDR1 is MNHEY and CDR2 is SVGEGT. Trimming pared 7 bases from V and 0 bases from J, leaving 10 bases between. CDR3 length equals 14 residues. CDR3 in DNA: TGTGCCAGCATAGGAACCTACTCCTACAATGAGCAGTTCTTC. Protein sequence: CASIGTYSYNEQFF.

This clonotype turned up a few times. CDR3: CASSPRGQIYVGNTIYF. The CDR3 DNA follows: TGTGCCAGCAGCCCACGCGGACAAATATATGTTGGAAACACCATATATTTT. The rearrangement joins TRBV7-9 to TRBJ1-3, with D possibly TRBD1 on 5 matching bases. Trimming stripped 5 bases from V and 3 bases from J, with 20 bases between. The CDR3 totals 17 residues. In germline, CDR1 is SEHNR, CDR2 FQNEAQ (reference sequence).

This clonotype turned up a few times. The V call is TRBV2, the J call TRBJ2-1; D might be TRBD1 or TRBD2, each matching 6 bases. Trimming removed 2 bases from V and 0 bases from J, with 11 bases in between. Germline loops: CDR1 SNHLY, CDR2 FYNNEI. CDR3 length: 16 residues. The CDR3 DNA reads TGTGCCAGCAGTGAACTCAGGGGAGGCTCCTACAATGAGCAGTTCTTC. Residues: CASSELRGGSYNEQFF.

This chain links TRBV6-2 or TRBV6-3 with TRBJ1-2, with a tentative D call TRBD1 (5 bases). The CDR3 is 15 residues long. Germline V gene data show CDR1 as MNHEY and CDR2 as SVGEGT. Trimming removed 8 bases from V and 0 bases from J, with 16 bases in between. The CDR3 is CASLSGHHANYGYTF. For the CDR3, the DNA is TGTGCCAGCTTATCCGGACACCACGCTAACTATGGCTACACCTTC.

In its sample, this clonotype was seen a few times. This rearrangement joins TRBV7-9 to TRBJ1-3; D is unclear. The V end lost 5 bases, the J end lost 0 bases, and 11 bases lay between the germline ends. The CDR3 totals 15 residues. Germline CDR1 is SEHNR and CDR2 is FQNEAQ (reference sequence). The chain's CDR3 is CASSHGQNSGNTIYF. CDR3 sequence (DNA): TGTGCCAGCAGCCATGGTCAGAACTCTGGAAACACCATATATTTT.

In its sample, this clonotype was seen a few times. The CDR3 spells CATQGFGNQPQHF. In nucleotides, the CDR3 is TGTGCCACCCAGGGGTTTGGCAATCAGCCCCAGCATTTT. This sequence joins TRBV15 and TRBJ1-5; possible D gene TRBD1, 6 bases. The ends were cut back, 8 bases at V and 2 bases at J, with 10 bases in the middle. Germline V CDR1 and CDR2: LNHNV, YYDKDF (reference sequence). The CDR3 totals 13 residues.

This rearrangement joins TRBV7-3 to TRBJ2-5, with D possibly TRBD1 on 6 matching bases. Trimming took off 2 bases at V and 5 bases at J, with 12 bases between the two ends. CDR1 and CDR2 from the germline V gene are SGHTA and FQGTGA. CDR3 length: 14 amino acids. In DNA form, the CDR3 reads TGTGCCAGCAGCTTATCCCAGGGGACGGAGACCCAGTACTTC. Its protein product is CASSLSQGTETQYF.

This clonotype was found many times. The gene calls are TRBV6-1 and TRBJ2-3, with D maybe TRBD2 (6 bases). Germline CDR1 reads MNHNS; CDR2 reads SASEGT. The ends were cut back, 1 base at V and 2 bases at J, with 10 bases in the middle. CDR3 size: 15 residues. The CDR3 DNA reads as TGTGCCAGCAGTGAAGGAGGGAGGTTCACAGATACGCAGTATTTT. Amino acids: CASSEGGRFTDTQYF.

The chain couples TRBV6-2 or TRBV6-3 to TRBJ1-1; D is uncertain. The CDR3 is 14 residues long. Looked up from germline, CDR1 is MNHEY and CDR2 is SVGEGT. Deletions cut 7 bases from V and 6 bases from J, with 18 bases between. CDR3 residues: CASTIVRAGAEAFF. The CDR3 DNA reads as TGTGCCAGCACCATCGTGAGGGCGGGCGCTGAAGCTTTCTTT.

This chain links TRBV4-1 with TRBJ1-5; D is possibly TRBD1 (5 bases). Looked up from germline, CDR1 is MGHRA and CDR2 is YSYEKL. The CDR3 runs 13 residues. V shed 3 bases and J shed 4 bases, with 7 bases lying between them. CDR3 sequence: CASSQGHNQPQHF. The DNA of the CDR3 is TGCGCCAGCAGCCAGGGGCATAATCAGCCCCAGCATTTT.

This clonotype was observed a handful of times. The V gene is TRBV12-3 or TRBV12-4, the J gene TRBJ2-2; TRBD1 matches at 10 bases. The CDR3 sequence is 17 residues long. The J segment lost 4 bases and the V segment lost 7 bases, leaving 12 bases of the junction unmatched. Here the CDR3 DNA reads TGTGCCAGCACCATCCCCGACAGGGGGCTTTCCACCGGGGAGCTGTTTTTT. It yields the protein CASTIPDRGLSTGELFF.

This clonotype has only a few counts. The chain recombines TRBV4-2 with TRBJ2-3; the match to TRBD2 covers 13 bases. The CDR3 loop spans 16 amino acids. V shed 4 bases, J shed 6 bases, and the junction held 7 bases outside the gene matches. In germline, CDR1 is LGHNA, CDR2 YNFKEQ. CDR3: CASSPSLAGGPDTQYF. In DNA form, the CDR3 reads TGTGCCAGCAGCCCCTCACTAGCGGGGGGGCCCGATACGCAGTATTTT.

Notes on this clonotype: A junction end diverges from the germline sequence, so it may reflect a read error. V is TRBV15 and J is TRBJ1-1; D is unresolved. The CDR3 covers 12 residues. Germline assignment: CDR1 LNHNV and CDR2 YYDKDF (reference sequence). CDR3 amino acids: CATSRDSLDLLW. CDR3 DNA: TGTGCCACCAGCAGAGACTCCTTGGACCTACTTTGG.